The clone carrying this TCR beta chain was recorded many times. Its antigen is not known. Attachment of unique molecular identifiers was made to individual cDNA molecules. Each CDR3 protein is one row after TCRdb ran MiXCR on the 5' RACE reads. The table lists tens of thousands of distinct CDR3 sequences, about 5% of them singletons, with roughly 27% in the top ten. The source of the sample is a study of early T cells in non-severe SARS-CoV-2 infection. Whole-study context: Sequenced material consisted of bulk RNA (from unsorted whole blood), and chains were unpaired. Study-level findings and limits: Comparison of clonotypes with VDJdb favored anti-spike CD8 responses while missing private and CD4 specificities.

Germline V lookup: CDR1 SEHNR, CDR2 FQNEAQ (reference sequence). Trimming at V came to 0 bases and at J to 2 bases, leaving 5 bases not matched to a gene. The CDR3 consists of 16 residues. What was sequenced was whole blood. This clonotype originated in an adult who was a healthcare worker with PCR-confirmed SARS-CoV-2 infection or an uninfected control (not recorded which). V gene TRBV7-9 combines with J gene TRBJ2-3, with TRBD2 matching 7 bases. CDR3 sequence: CASSLAASGATDTQYF. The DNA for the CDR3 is TGTGCCAGCAGCTTAGCGGCTAGCGGAGCCACAGATACGCAGTATTTT.